The entry below describes one T cell receptor beta chain. Its specificity is unknown. Primed by a sample-barcoded 5' primer and a J-beta primer mix, a second PCR proceeded for roughly 6 to 12 cycles. Each CDR3 protein is one row after TCRdb ran MiXCR on the 5' RACE reads. Found here are around 1.5 million distinct CDR3 sequences, 42% of them singletons; the top ten hold 7.9%. The sample originates from a study of blood T cells in healthy people across ages. The CDR3 runs to 15 residues. Germline assignment: CDR1 LGHDT and CDR2 YNNKEL (reference sequence). V shed 1 base and J 6 bases; nucleotides not matched to a gene: 3. Whole-study findings and limits: Higher diversity, along with more naive CD4+ cells, distinguished long-lived donors from aged donors.

The sample was blood. The rearrangement joins TRBV3-1 to TRBJ2-1; 10 bases match TRBD1. The TCR comes from a woman between 18 and 29 years old in good health. For the CDR3, the DNA is TGTGCCAGCAGCCAAGGGACAGGGGGAGGCAATGAGCAGTTCTTC. It codes for CASSQGTGGGNEQFF.